The clone carrying this T cell receptor (beta chain) was seen only a few times. Time point denoted: patch test 1, 2 weeks after DPC sensitization. Treatment: therapeutic diphenylcyclopropenone sensitization with weekly scalp DPC. MiXCR was run by TCRdb on the RACE reads, yielding one entry per CDR3 protein. The data show nearly 80,000 distinct CDR3 sequences, with about 9.3% seen just once and under 1.5% held by the top ten. The V and J ends lost 4 bases and 0 bases respectively, with 6 bases between them. There are 12 residues in the CDR3. Per the germline V gene, CDR1 is SQVTM and CDR2 is ANQGSEA. This specimen belongs to a study of human T cells and chemical hapten exposure.

Sequences were derived from whole blood, sampled in connection with sensitization to the hapten diphenylcyclopropenone (DPC). The chain employs TRBV29-1 and TRBJ1-1; D gene uncertain. This receptor was identified in a woman in her forties or fifties with alopecia areata. Some clones in this sample may be carry-over from other donors' samples. The DNA of the CDR3 is TGCAGCGTTGTTGCCATGAACACTGAAGCTTTCTTT. This sequence encodes CSVVAMNTEAFF. Drawing the rest from reference TRBV29-1 and TRBJ1-1, the complete variable domain is SAVISQKPSRDICQRGTSLTIQCQVDSQVTMMFWYRQQPGQSLTLIATANQGSEATYESGFVIDKFPISRPNLTFSTLTVSNMSPEDSSIYLCSVVAMNTEAFFGQGTRLTVV.